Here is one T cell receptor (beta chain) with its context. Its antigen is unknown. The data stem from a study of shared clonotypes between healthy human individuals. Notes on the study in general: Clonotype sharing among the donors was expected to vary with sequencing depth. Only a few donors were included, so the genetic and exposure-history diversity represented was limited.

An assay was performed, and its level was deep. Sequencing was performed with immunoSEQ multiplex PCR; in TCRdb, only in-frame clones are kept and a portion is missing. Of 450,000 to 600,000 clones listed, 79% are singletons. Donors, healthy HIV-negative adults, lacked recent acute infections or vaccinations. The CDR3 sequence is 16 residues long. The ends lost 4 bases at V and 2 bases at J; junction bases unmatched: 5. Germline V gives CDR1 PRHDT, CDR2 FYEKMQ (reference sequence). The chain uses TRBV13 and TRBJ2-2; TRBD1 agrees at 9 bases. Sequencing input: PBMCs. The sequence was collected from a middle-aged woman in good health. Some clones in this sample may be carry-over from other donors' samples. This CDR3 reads CASSSWDRANTGELFF. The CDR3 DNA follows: TGTGCCAGCAGCTCCTGGGACAGGGCTAACACCGGGGAGCTGTTTTTT.